These T cell receptor beta chains were read from a single sample in a study of blood T cell repertoires in COVID-19. Assay used: immunoSEQ multiplex PCR; TCRdb lists only in-frame clones, some missing. Of about 400,000 clones in the sample, 70% to 90% were seen once. Sequencing input: peripheral blood. The receptors originated from a man in his forties or fifties with acute or convalescent COVID-19. The CDR3 runs from the conserved cysteine through the conserved F or W. D genes are given only for firm matches. Size is omitted from some rows. Given values are once, few, many or a class for expanded clones.

>.|TRBJ2-3|.|TRBV2
TGTGCCAGCAGACGACGGGTTCGAATTACTGCAGATACGCAGTATTTT
CASRRRVRITADTQYF
>.|TRBJ2-5|.|TRBV7-6
TGTGCCAGCAGCTCCTACCTTCTACAAGAGACCCAGTACTTC
CASSSYLLQETQYF
>.|TRBJ1-1|TRBD1|TRBV12-3/TRBV12-4
TGTGCCAGCAGTGGGGGACAGGGTATTAAAGCTTTCTTT
CASSGGQGIKAFF
>.|TRBJ1-1|.|TRBV5-1
TGCGCCAGCAGCTCCCGGACAGACATGAACACTGAAGCTTTCTTT
CASSSRTDMNTEAFF
>.|TRBJ1-2|.|TRBV7-9
TGTGCCAGCAGCTTAGGCAGGGGCCGGGGTGGCTACACCTTC
CASSLGRGRGGYTF
>.|TRBJ2-1|TRBD2|TRBV27
TGTGCCAGCAGTTTACGACTAGCGGCTTACAATGAGCAGTTCTTC
CASSLRLAAYNEQFF
>once|TRBJ1-6|.|TRBV14
TGTGCCAGCAGCTGGGGCGTGGATTCACCCCTCCACTTT
CASSWGVDSPLHF
>.|TRBJ2-7|TRBD1|TRBV6-5
TGTGCCAGCAGTTACCTGGACAGGGAGAGACACGAGCAGTACTTC
CASSYLDRERHEQYF
>.|TRBJ2-1|TRBD2|TRBV13
TGTGCCAGCAGCTTAGGCCAGGGCGGGGGAACCTACAATGAGCAGTTCTTC
CASSLGQGGGTYNEQFF
>.|TRBJ1-3|.|TRBV6-5
TGTGCCAGCAGTTACTCGGCCACCTCTGGAAACACCATATATTTT
CASSYSATSGNTIYF
>.|TRBJ1-1|.|TRBV11-3
TGTGCCAGCAAGCCTCGGACGGGAAACACTGAAGCTTTCTTT
CASKPRTGNTEAFF
>.|TRBJ2-7|TRBD2|TRBV5-4
TGTGCCAGCAGCTTTAGCGGGACACTCTCCTACGAGCAGTACTTC
CASSFSGTLSYEQYF
>.|TRBJ1-6|.|TRBV28
TGTGCCAGCAGTTTATCCCGGCGGTCCCGGGGGAATTCACCCCTCCACTTT
CASSLSRRSRGNSPLHF
>.|TRBJ2-7|TRBD1|TRBV5-4
TGTGCCAGCAGCTATGGGACAGATCGGGGCGAGCAGTACTTC
CASSYGTDRGEQYF
>.|TRBJ1-1|TRBD1|TRBV30
TGTGCCTGGAGTCAGACAGGGGGCACTGAAGCTTTCTTT
CAWSQTGGTEAFF
>.|TRBJ2-7|TRBD1|TRBV10-3
TGTGCCAGCCAGACAGGGGGAGGGAGGTACGAGCAGTACTTC
CASQTGGGRYEQYF
>.|TRBJ1-1|.|TRBV5-1
TGCGCCAGCAGTTTTTTCCCGAGGAGTAAGGACACTGAAGCTTTCTTT
CASSFFPRSKDTEAFF
>.|TRBJ2-7|.|TRBV28
TGTGCCAGCCGGCGGGTCGGGATCCTGTACGAGCAGTACTTC
CASRRVGILYEQYF
>.|TRBJ2-7|.|TRBV7-9
TGTGCCAGCAGCTTAAGAGGACAGGTGGGGGGCTACGAGCAGTACTTC
CASSLRGQVGGYEQYF
>.|TRBJ1-2|TRBD1|TRBV28
TGTGCCAGCGCTCGTAAGGGGGCTTCGGACTATGGCTACACCTTC
CASARKGASDYGYTF
>.|TRBJ2-7|.|TRBV7-2
TGTGCCAGCAGCCTTGAGAGGGTCTACGAGCAGTACTTC
CASSLERVYEQYF
>.|TRBJ2-7|.|TRBV18
TGTGCCAGCTCATCCACCTCTAGGTGGGAGTTGTACTTC
CASSSTSRWELYF
>.|TRBJ2-1|TRBD2|TRBV18
TGTGCCAGCTCACCATTAGGCGGCGGGAGCTCCTACAATGAGCAGTTCTTC
CASSPLGGGSSYNEQFF
>.|TRBJ2-7|TRBD2|TRBV28
TGTGCCAGCAGTTCCCTAGCGGGAGGTGACTACGAGCAGTACTTC
CASSSLAGGDYEQYF
>.|TRBJ1-2|.|TRBV11-3
TGTGCCAGCAGCTCCACGGCGGCGGGTGGCTACACCTTC
CASSSTAAGGYTF
>once|TRBJ1-1|.|TRBV19
TGTGCCACGATGGACAGTATGAACACTGAAGCTTTCTTT
CATMDSMNTEAFF
>.|TRBJ1-2|.|TRBV24-1
TGTGCCACCAGTGATTTGGAATTGGAGGGTACCCCGGGAGGCTACACCTTC
CATSDLELEGTPGGYTF
>once|TRBJ1-1|.|TRBV27
TGTGCCAGCAGCCGCACAGGGCAGGACACTGAAGCTTTCTTT
CASSRTGQDTEAFF
>.|TRBJ2-1|.|TRBV27
TGTGCCAGCAGTCAGGGACTCCTGGGTAACAATGAGCAGTTCTTC
CASSQGLLGNNEQFF
>.|TRBJ1-2|TRBD1|TRBV6-5
TGTGCCAGCAGGGACCCGACAGGGCGATACACCTTC
CASRDPTGRYTF
>.|TRBJ2-5|.|TRBV12-3/TRBV12-4
TGTGCCAGCAGTTGGGACAACCAAGAGACCCAGTACTTC
CASSWDNQETQYF
>.|TRBJ2-1|TRBD2|TRBV2
TGTGCCAGCAGAGTTAGCGGGATCTGGGACAATGAGCAGTTCTTC
CASRVSGIWDNEQFF
>.|TRBJ1-2|.|TRBV6-5
TGTGCCAGCAGGGGGGGAGGGATTGCTATCGGCTACACCTTC
CASRGGGIAIGYTF